This T cell receptor beta chain came from a study of blood T cell repertoires in COVID-19. Germline loops: CDR1 MNHEY, CDR2 SMNVEV (reference sequence). Trimming shortened V by 6 bases and J by 4 bases, and 7 bases separated the two germline ends. The CDR3 spans 11 residues. Libraries were prepared by immunoSEQ multiplex PCR; TCRdb keeps only in-frame clonotypes and omits some of them. The table shows about 44,000 clones, with about 86% occurring only once. The receptor comes from a human donor in a cohort sampled during active COVID-19. The sample comprised peripheral blood. V is TRBV27 and J is TRBJ2-7, with D possibly being TRBD1 (5 bases). For the CDR3, the DNA is TGTGCCAGCAGAGACAGATACGAGCAGTACTTC. As protein: CASRDRYEQYF.